These T cell receptor beta chains were read from a single sample in a study of Graves' ophthalmopathy and Graves' hyperthyroidism. Via MiXCR, TCRdb re-called the multiplex PCR reads, giving one row per CDR3 protein. The sample has about 550,000 distinct CDR3 sequences; just under 40% are singletons. Sequences were obtained from peripheral blood or thyroid tissue (not recorded which). The receptors originated from an adult man with Graves' hyperthyroidism. The CDR3 runs from the conserved cysteine through the conserved F or W. Each record gives: V gene, J gene, D gene, CDR3 protein. A D gene is named only where the DNA matches it firmly.

TRBV12-3/TRBV12-4,TRBJ2-3,-,CASSLGGSQTDTQYF
TRBV3-1,TRBJ2-5,TRBD2,CASSINITLRLAGAVETQYF
TRBV24-1,-,-,CATSDLNRDGRGEQFF
TRBV10-3,TRBJ2-7,TRBD1,CAISRTGATYEQYF
TRBV5-4,TRBJ1-5,-,CASSLRDQETQHF
TRBV2,TRBJ1-1,-,CASSEARGTTFEAFF
TRBV24-1,-,-,CATSDFSGFEQFF
TRBV19,TRBJ1-1,-,CASNDEGTEAFF
TRBV6-1,TRBJ1-4,TRBD1,CASFFGQGRTDEKLFF
TRBV5-4,TRBJ1-2,-,CASSLVTDYGYTF
TRBV2,TRBJ2-7,-,CASSVTEASYEQYF
TRBV12-3/TRBV12-4,TRBJ1-1,-,CASSPATGNIEAFF
TRBV29-1,TRBJ1-2,-,CSSYGGSGKNGYTF
TRBV6-5,TRBJ1-2,-,CASSGTDYGYTF
TRBV12-3/TRBV12-4,TRBJ1-1,-,CASSLVTTEAFF
TRBV2,TRBJ1-5,-,CASRDLAGGNQPQHF
TRBV5-4,TRBJ1-2,-,CASSLARVDGYTF
TRBV7-4,TRBJ2-3,TRBD2,CASSLGTSALSTDTQYF
TRBV9,TRBJ1-4,-,CASSQLAGVDKKLFF
TRBV12-3/TRBV12-4,TRBJ1-3,-,CASSSITGNTIYF
TRBV7-2,TRBJ2-2,TRBD2,CASSSGGVVNTGELSW
TRBV2,TRBJ1-1,-,CASSAPYGETEAFF
TRBV28,TRBJ1-6,TRBD1,CASRDRDRDSPLHF
TRBV7-9,TRBJ2-7,-,CASRRGDYEQYF
TRBV10-3,TRBJ1-1,-,CAIREGRGNTEAFF
TRBV4-1,TRBJ2-7,-,CASSQDLASPYEQYF
TRBV12-3/TRBV12-4,TRBJ2-2,TRBD1,CASSQAGQATNTGELFF
TRBV12-3/TRBV12-4,TRBJ1-1,-,CASSPGGHREAFF
TRBV2,TRBJ1-6,TRBD1,CARDRGNSPLHF
TRBV6-6,TRBJ2-2,TRBD1,CASSASRTGSPGELFF
TRBV7-3,TRBJ2-3,TRBD2,CASSLTSLAGGSTDTQYF
TRBV20-1,TRBJ2-5,-,CSSRGGETQYF
TRBV2,TRBJ1-4,-,CASSDRRQSSNEKLFF
TRBV7-9,TRBJ1-4,-,CASSLVAGRGEKLFF
TRBV5-1,TRBJ2-3,-,CASRLNADTQYF
TRBV5-6,TRBJ2-6,-,CASSAQVFGPGANVLTF
TRBV6-6,TRBJ1-4,-,CAGSLGERRLF
TRBV29-1,TRBJ2-7,TRBD2,CSVEIAGRTYEQYF
TRBV7-6,TRBJ1-1,-,CASSPLLGVDTEAFF
TRBV29-1,TRBJ1-4,-,CSVDGEGYEKLFF
TRBV3-1,TRBJ2-7,TRBD2,CASSQDGLAGAGAYF
TRBV7-2,TRBJ1-4,TRBD1,CASIRGTGGEKLFF
TRBV10-3,TRBJ2-7,-,CAISESGGREQYF